This T cell receptor (beta chain) was profiled in a study of T cell responses to AZD1222 COVID-19 vaccine (dated by TCRdb to the early 2020s). About the study as a whole: AZD1222 recipients whose second dose came at about 4 weeks and those whose second dose came at about 12 weeks were combined into one group, since spike-specific TCR depth and breadth did not differ between the two schedules. A total of about 230 trial participants underwent TCR sequencing, of whom 207 received two doses of AZD1222 and approximately 25 received two doses of the MenACWY control vaccine. Enrollment into the trials was organized by age into subgroups of 18-55, 56-69 and 70-plus years, and those subgroups contained roughly 140, 27 and 60 TCR-sequenced participants, respectively. Overall results and qualifications from the work: The 56-69-year group was small, and its depth increase did not reach significance, likely because of low power. Because no day 14 peak-response samples were available, the repertoires could be characterized only after the peak T cell response. Participants were mostly white British, with more females than males. The authors suggested clonal diversity may have been underestimated. A significant rise in spike-specific TCR breadth and depth was observed after two AZD1222 doses relative to day 0 and relative to MenACWY recipients. The vaccine-associated CD4 TCRs covered the entire spike protein, and the dominant responses fell in regions 160-218 and 743-854. Only a handful of AZD1222 recipients were SARS-CoV-2 seropositive at baseline, limiting conclusions about previously exposed vaccinees. Epitopes outside the regions mutated in the B.1.351 and B.1.1.7 variants were reportedly recognized by nearly half of the unique spike-specific TCRs.

This clone was counted between two and nine times. It lacks a known antigen. No much larger clone exists at a distance of one base, and base qualities are not known. Other DNA sequences in this specimen translate into the identical CDR3. The CDR3 regions of human TCRbeta chains were analyzed by immunosequencing. The authors processed their data as follows. TCRs in the repertoires were matched against a reference library of SARS-CoV-2-specific TCRs that had been generated with the MIRA antigen-specificity platform. Breadth meant the fraction of unique TCRs that were SARS-CoV-2-associated, whereas depth meant the fraction of total T cells that were SARS-CoV-2-associated. Using the MIRA data, every spike-specific TCR was mapped to the spike region that the TCR reacted to and assigned to either a CD4 or a CD8 class. Log10-transformed breadth and depth values were compared by one-way ANOVA with Sidak's multiple comparisons tests. As stored in TCRdb, this immuneACCESS dataset retains in-frame rearrangements with V and J assigned. A fraction of the clones does not appear; measured against another copy, unresolved V genes explain less than half of the discrepancy, and the remainder lacks a known reason. That table supplies the V and J calls and clone size; D and trimming were determined from the DNA. The table for this sample lists 85,000 to 100,000 clones; 78% of them were counted only once. Under 25% of the sample is held by the ten biggest clonotypes.

V and J lose 1 base and 4 bases, and a span of 11 bases separates them. Looking up the germline V gene (reference sequence) yields CDR1 LNHNV and CDR2 YYDKDF. Its CDR3 holds 15 amino acids, cysteine through phenylalanine. The DNA shown is the 45-base CDR3, in frame from base 1. The time point label for this specimen denotes: baseline before first vaccination. Vaccinee samples came from UK trials COV001 and COV002, including a single-blind randomized controlled phase 2/3 trial of AZD1222 (ChAdOx1 nCoV-19) in healthy adults. Trial participant PBMC samples were collected at day 0 and day 28 after the second dose for TCRbeta chain sequencing.

Material: peripheral blood, obtained on day 0 of AZD1222 vaccination. The sequence joins TRBV15 to TRBJ2-1; TRBD1 is perhaps the D gene, given 6 matching bases. The TCR was taken from an adult in good health. The bases are TGTGCCACCAGCAGAGCTGCGACAGGTTACAATGAGCAGTTCTTC. Translated, it gives CATSRAATGYNEQFF.